These 19 T cell receptor beta chains came from one sample sequenced in a study of CD8 T cells in ankylosing spondylitis. Broader study findings: Ankylosing spondylitis blood appeared to carry a characteristic TCR beta motif of several highly homologous variants.

No antigens are known for them. TCRdb analysed the 5' RACE reads with MiXCR anew, one entry per CDR3 protein. The sample contains roughly 440,000 distinct CDR3 sequences, roughly 17% of which appear only once. Sequences were obtained from blood, either unsorted or a sorted T cell fraction (not recorded which). The receptors derive from a male donor with ankylosing spondylitis.

The chain carries TRBV14 and TRBJ2-7, with TRBD2 as a possible D gene (5 bases). The germline gives CDR1 SGHDN, CDR2 FVKESK. The CDR3 totals 15 residues. V was trimmed by 2 bases and J by 9 bases, leaving 20 bases between them. CDR3 nucleotide sequence: TGTGCCAGCAGCCAATCCTACGGTGGGGAGAACGGGCAGTACTTC. Translation gives CASSQSYGGENGQYF.

This clonotype was recorded a few times. The chain couples TRBV6-1 to TRBJ1-6, with TRBD1 matching over 7 bases. Per germline, CDR1 MNHNS and CDR2 SASEGT. V lost 6 bases, J lost 9 bases, and 11 bases stayed unmatched. The CDR3 sequence is 15 residues long. The CDR3 loop is CASSPQGSSGSPLHF. In DNA, the CDR3 is TGTGCCAGCAGCCCACAGGGGTCTAGTGGTTCACCCCTCCACTTT.

In its sample, this clonotype was seen a few times. V gene TRBV15 combines with J gene TRBJ2-3; 8 positions match TRBD1. J lost 4 bases, V lost 4 bases, and 13 bases had no gene match. This CDR3 spans 17 amino acids. From germline, CDR1 is LNHNV and CDR2 YYDKDF (reference sequence). The CDR3 DNA is TGTGCCACCAGCACCACGCGTGGAGGCAGGGGGCCAGATACGCAGTATTTT. It codes for CATSTTRGGRGPDTQYF.

The genes are TRBV6-1 and TRBJ1-1, with TRBD1 matching over 9 bases. The CDR3 runs to 13 residues. The J segment lost 5 bases and the V segment lost 6 bases, leaving 4 bases of the junction unmatched. Germline-derived CDR1 and CDR2 are MNHNS and SASEGT. CDR3 in DNA: TGTGCCAGCAGAACCGGACAGGGGACTGAAGCTTTCTTT. This translates into CASRTGQGTEAFF.

Comments on this clonotype: This sequence may be a read error, since a much larger clone differs from it by one base. The chain links TRBV9 to TRBJ1-5; D unresolved. CDR1 and CDR2 from the germline V gene are SGDLS and YYNGEE. There are 14 residues in the CDR3. V was shortened by 5 bases and J by 2 bases, with 11 bases between the two germline ends. Here the CDR3 DNA reads TGTGCCAGCAGTTTGGGGTACGGCAATCAGCCCCAGCATTTT. Translation: CASSLGYGNQPQHF.

This sequence joins TRBV20-1 and TRBJ1-2; D not certain. Trimming removed 1 base from V and 4 bases from J, with 7 bases in between. The CDR3 has 12 amino acids. Germline values: CDR1 DFQATT, CDR2 SNEGSKA (reference sequence). CDR3 residues: CSARGRLYGYTF. CDR3 DNA: TGCAGTGCTAGAGGTCGTCTCTATGGCTACACCTTC.

This clonotype has only a few counts. The rearrangement uses TRBV28 and TRBJ1-5; possible D gene TRBD1, 6 bases. This CDR3 region has 12 residues. In germline, CDR1 is MDHEN, CDR2 SYDVKM. Trimming took 6 bases from V and 6 from J, leaving 9 bases between them. The CDR3 sequence: CASSQGGQPQHF. The CDR3 region has the DNA TGTGCCAGCAGCCAAGGGGGTCAGCCCCAGCATTTT.

The chain is built from TRBV5-1 and TRBJ2-7, with a tentative D call TRBD1 (6 bases). Germline CDR1 is SGHRS and CDR2 is YFSETQ. CDR3 length: 15 residues. V dropped 0 bases and J dropped 3 bases, with 13 bases sitting between them. The CDR3 DNA sequence: TGCGCCAGCAGCTTGGCAGGGGCCCTATTCTACGAGCAGTACTTC. Translated, it gives CASSLAGALFYEQYF.

This clonotype has only a few counts. The V and J genes are TRBV12-3 or TRBV12-4 and TRBJ1-2; TRBD1 matches at 8 bases. V shed 4 bases and J 7 bases; nucleotides not matched to a gene: 8. The CDR3 is 14 residues long. DNA for the CDR3: TGTGCCAGCAGTTGGGAGACAGGGGCCTCTGGCTACACCTTC. Translating gives CASSWETGASGYTF.

This clonotype was picked up a small number of times. V usage is TRBV12-3 or TRBV12-4 and J usage is TRBJ2-3; 7 nucleotides align to TRBD1. This CDR3 is built from 19 residues. After removal of 4 bases from V and 4 bases from J, the junction contained 20 bases not matched to a gene. Written as DNA, the CDR3 is TGTGCCAGCAGTTCGCATCCCGGGGACAGATCCACCAATCCAGATACGCAGTATTTT. This codes for CASSSHPGDRSTNPDTQYF.

The chain couples TRBV6-5 to TRBJ1-1; 8 bases fit TRBD1. Germline CDR1 MNHEY, CDR2 SVGAGI. CDR3 size: 18 residues. With 2 bases clipped from V and 2 bases from J, the junction kept 13 bases outside the gene matches. CDR3 sequence (DNA): TGTGCCAGCAGTTACGCACCCGGACAGGGAGGTGTAAACACTGAAGCTTTCTTT. The encoded protein is CASSYAPGQGGVNTEAFF.

This clonotype was seen a few times. The chain is built from TRBV6-1 and TRBJ1-1; D not certain. Deletions cut 1 base from V and 11 bases from J, with 8 bases between. CDR3 length: 11 amino acids. The germline V gene encodes CDR1 MNHNS and CDR2 SASEGT. The CDR3 region has the DNA TGTGCCAGCAGTGAAGGGCCAAATGCTTTCTTT. This gives the protein CASSEGPNAFF.

This clonotype was detected only a few times. This chain connects TRBV20-1 to TRBJ2-3, with TRBD2 matching over 9 bases. V shed 6 bases, J shed 4 bases, and the junction held 5 bases outside the gene matches. Germline V lookup: CDR1 DFQATT, CDR2 SNEGSKA (reference sequence). The CDR3 consists of 13 residues. CDR3 coding DNA: TGCAGTGCCCCACGACTAGCGGCAGATACGCAGTATTTT. This translates into CSAPRLAADTQYF.

This clonotype was seen a handful of times. The CDR3, as DNA: TGTGCCAGCAGCCGACGGACAGGAGCGGGGGACTATGGCTACACCTTC. It encodes CASSRRTGAGDYGYTF. The V call is TRBV7-6, the J call TRBJ1-2, with 7 bases that match TRBD1. Germline V gene sequence: CDR1 SGHVS, CDR2 FNYEAQ. This CDR3 spans 16 amino acids. The V segment lost 5 bases and the J segment 3 bases; nucleotides outside the gene matches: 12.

There are a few counts of this clonotype. The gene calls are TRBV18 and TRBJ2-7, with D possibly being TRBD1 (5 bases). The CDR3 loop spans 14 amino acids. Trimming stripped 3 bases from V and 4 bases from J, with 13 bases between. CDR1 and CDR2 (germline): KGHSH, LQKENI. The CDR3 bases are TGTGCCAGCTCACCCATGACAGATGGGTACGAGCAGTACTTC. This encodes CASSPMTDGYEQYF.

This clonotype showed up many times. The CDR3 nucleotides are TGCGCCAGCAGCCAAGTGGACCTCTTAGCGGGGTACAATGAGCAGTTCTTC. Translation gives CASSQVDLLAGYNEQFF. This chain connects TRBV4-1 to TRBJ2-1, with TRBD2 identical over 8 bases. Looked up from germline, CDR1 is MGHRA and CDR2 is YSYEKL. The CDR3 runs to 17 residues. V gave up 1 base and J gave up 4 bases; unmatched junction bases: 9.

This clonotype was detected only a few times. This sequence joins TRBV30 and TRBJ1-2, with 7 nucleotides matching TRBD1. This CDR3 is 13 amino acids long. The V and J ends lost 4 bases and 4 bases, in that order; junction bases with no gene match: 6. Germline assignment: CDR1 GTSNPN and CDR2 SVGIG (reference sequence). The CDR3 DNA follows: TGTGCCTGGACCGACAGGGCCCTCTATGGCTACACCTTC. Its translation: CAWTDRALYGYTF. The complete variable domain, with remaining parts taken from reference TRBV30 and TRBJ1-2, reads SQTIHQWPATLVQPVGSPLSLECTVEGTSNPNLYWYRQAAGRGLQLLFYSVGIGQISSEVPQNLSASRPQDRQFILSSKKLLLSDSGFYLCAWTDRALYGYTFGSGTRLTVV.

A few counts support this clonotype. CDR3 in DNA: TGTGCCACCAGCAGCGGGGGACTCACAGATACGCAGTATTTT. Protein sequence: CATSSGGLTDTQYF. The chain is built from TRBV15 and TRBJ2-3, with D possibly TRBD2 on 6 matching bases. CDR3 size: 14 residues. The V end lost 3 bases, the J end lost 2 bases, and 9 bases lay between the germline ends. Per germline, CDR1 LNHNV and CDR2 YYDKDF (reference sequence).

This chain uses TRBV5-1 with TRBJ2-7, with TRBD1 identical over 9 bases. Germline assignment: CDR1 SGHRS and CDR2 YFSETQ. CDR3 size: 16 residues. After removal of 2 bases from V and 3 bases from J, the junction contained 9 bases not matched to a gene. The CDR3 bases are TGCGCCAGCAGCTTAACTGCCGGGACAGGGAACTACGAGCAGTACTTC. Residues: CASSLTAGTGNYEQYF. The full variable domain, completed using reference TRBV5-1 and TRBJ2-7, is KAGVTQTPRYLIKTRGQQVTLSCSPISGHRSVSWYQQTPGQGLQFLFEYFSETQRNKGNFPGRFSGRQFSNSRSEMNVSTLELGDSALYLCASSLTAGTGNYEQYFGPGTRLTVT.